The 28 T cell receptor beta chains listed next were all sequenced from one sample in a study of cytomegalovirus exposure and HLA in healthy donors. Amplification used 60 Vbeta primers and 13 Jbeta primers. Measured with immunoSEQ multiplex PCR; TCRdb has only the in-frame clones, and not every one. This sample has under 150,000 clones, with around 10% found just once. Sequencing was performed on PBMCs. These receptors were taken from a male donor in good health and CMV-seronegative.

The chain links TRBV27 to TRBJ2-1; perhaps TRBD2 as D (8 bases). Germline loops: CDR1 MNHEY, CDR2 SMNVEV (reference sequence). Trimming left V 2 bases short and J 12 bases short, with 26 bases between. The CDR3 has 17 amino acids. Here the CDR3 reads CASSLGPIREGALGQFF. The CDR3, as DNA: TGTGCCAGCAGTTTAGGCCCCATACGGGAGGGGGCCCTTGGGCAGTTCTTC.

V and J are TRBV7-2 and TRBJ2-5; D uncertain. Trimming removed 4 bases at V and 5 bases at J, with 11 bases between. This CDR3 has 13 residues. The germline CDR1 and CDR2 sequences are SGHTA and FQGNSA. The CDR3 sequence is CASSSARLETQYF. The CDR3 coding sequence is TGTGCCAGCAGCTCGGCGAGACTGGAGACCCAGTACTTC.

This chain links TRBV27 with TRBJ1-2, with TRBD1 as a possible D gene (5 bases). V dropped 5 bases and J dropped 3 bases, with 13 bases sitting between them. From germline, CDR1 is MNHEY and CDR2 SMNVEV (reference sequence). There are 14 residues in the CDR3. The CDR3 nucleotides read TGTGCCAGCAGTCCCAGGGAAAGATACTATGGCTACACCTTC. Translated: CASSPRERYYGYTF.

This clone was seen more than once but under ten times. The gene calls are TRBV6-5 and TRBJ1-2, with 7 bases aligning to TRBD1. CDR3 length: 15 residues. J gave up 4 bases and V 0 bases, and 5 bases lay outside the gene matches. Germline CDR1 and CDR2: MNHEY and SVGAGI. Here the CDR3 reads CASSYSFQGGYGYTF. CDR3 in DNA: TGTGCCAGCAGTTACTCCTTTCAGGGGGGCTATGGCTACACCTTC.

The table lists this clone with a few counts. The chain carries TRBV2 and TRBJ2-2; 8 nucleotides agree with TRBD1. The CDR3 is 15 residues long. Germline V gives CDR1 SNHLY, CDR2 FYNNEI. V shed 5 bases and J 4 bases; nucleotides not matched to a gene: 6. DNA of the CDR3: TGTGCCAGCAGTACGGACAGGGTCGGCACCGGGGAGCTGTTTTTT. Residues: CASSTDRVGTGELFF.

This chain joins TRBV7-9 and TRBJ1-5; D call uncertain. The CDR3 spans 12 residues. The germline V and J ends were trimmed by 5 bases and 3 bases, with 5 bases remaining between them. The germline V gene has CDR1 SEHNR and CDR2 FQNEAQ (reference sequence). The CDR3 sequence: CASSENNQPQHF. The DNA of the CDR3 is TGTGCCAGCAGCGAGAACAATCAGCCCCAGCATTTT.

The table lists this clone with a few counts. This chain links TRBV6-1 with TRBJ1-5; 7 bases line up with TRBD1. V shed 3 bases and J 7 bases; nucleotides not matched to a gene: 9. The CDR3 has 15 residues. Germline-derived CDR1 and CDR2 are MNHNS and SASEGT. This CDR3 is CASSDGGTVGQPQHF. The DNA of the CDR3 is TGTGCCAGCAGTGATGGGGGGACAGTCGGCCAGCCCCAGCATTTT.

DNA for the CDR3: TGTGCCAGCAGGACAGGGGGCGAGCAGTACTTC. Translation gives CASRTGGEQYF. The chain links TRBV27 to TRBJ2-7, with 9 bases matching TRBD1. The CDR3 length is 11 residues. Trimming removed 6 bases from V and 6 bases from J; junction bases left unmatched: 0. CDR1 MNHEY and CDR2 SMNVEV come from the germline V gene (reference sequence).

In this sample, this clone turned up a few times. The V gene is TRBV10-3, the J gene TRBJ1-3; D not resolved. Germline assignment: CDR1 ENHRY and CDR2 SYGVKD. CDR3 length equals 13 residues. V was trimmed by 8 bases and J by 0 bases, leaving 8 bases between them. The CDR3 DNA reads TGTGCCATCCAACAGAGCTCTGGAAACACCATATATTTT. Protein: CAIQQSSGNTIYF.

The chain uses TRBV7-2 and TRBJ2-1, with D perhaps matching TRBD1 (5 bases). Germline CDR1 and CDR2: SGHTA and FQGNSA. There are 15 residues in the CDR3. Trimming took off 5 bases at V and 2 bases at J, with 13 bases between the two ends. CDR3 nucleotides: TGTGCCAGCAGCCCAGGGCTGGGGCCCTACAATGAGCAGTTCTTC. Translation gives CASSPGLGPYNEQFF.

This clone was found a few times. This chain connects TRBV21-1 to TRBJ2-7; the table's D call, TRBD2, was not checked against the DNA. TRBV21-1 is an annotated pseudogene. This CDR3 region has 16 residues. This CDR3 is CASNKRGPLKPYEQYF. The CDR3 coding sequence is TGTGCCAGCAACAAGCGGGGCCCGCTCAAACCCTACGAGCAGTACTTC.

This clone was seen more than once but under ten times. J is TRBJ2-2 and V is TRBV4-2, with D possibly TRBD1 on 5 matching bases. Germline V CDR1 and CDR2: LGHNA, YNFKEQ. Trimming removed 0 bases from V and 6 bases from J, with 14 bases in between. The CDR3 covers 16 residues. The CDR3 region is CASSQEGLGDPGELFF. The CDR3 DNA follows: TGTGCCAGCAGCCAAGAAGGGTTAGGGGATCCCGGGGAGCTGTTTTTT.

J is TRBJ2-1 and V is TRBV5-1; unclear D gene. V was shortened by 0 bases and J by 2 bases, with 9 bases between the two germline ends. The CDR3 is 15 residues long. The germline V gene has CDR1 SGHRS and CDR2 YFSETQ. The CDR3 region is CASSLGGRTYNEQFF. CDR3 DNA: TGCGCCAGCAGCTTGGGTGGCAGAACCTACAATGAGCAGTTCTTC.

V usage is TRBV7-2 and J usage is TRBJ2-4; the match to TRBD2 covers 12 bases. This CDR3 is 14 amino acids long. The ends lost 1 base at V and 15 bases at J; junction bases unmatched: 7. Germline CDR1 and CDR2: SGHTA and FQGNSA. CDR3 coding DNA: TGTGCCAGCAGCTTAGACGGACTAGCGGGACTAGGGTACTTC. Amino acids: CASSLDGLAGLGYF.

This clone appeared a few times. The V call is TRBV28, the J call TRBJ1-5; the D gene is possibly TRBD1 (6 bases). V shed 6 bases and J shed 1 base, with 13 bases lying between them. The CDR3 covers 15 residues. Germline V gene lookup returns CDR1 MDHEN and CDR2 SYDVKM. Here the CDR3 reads CASSPTGASNQPQHF. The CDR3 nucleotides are TGTGCCAGCAGCCCGACAGGAGCCAGCAATCAGCCCCAGCATTTT. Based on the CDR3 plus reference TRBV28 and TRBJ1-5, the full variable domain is DVKVTQSSRYLVKRTGEKVFLECVQDMDHENMFWYRQDPGLGLRLIYFSYDVKMKEKGDIPEGYSVSREKKERFSLILESASTNQTSMYLCASSPTGASNQPQHFGDGTRLSIL.

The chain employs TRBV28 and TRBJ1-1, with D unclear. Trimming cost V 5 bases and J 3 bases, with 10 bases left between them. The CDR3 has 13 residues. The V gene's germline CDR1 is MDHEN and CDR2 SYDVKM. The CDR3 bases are TGTGCCAGCAGTCCCCCCGGGGACACTGAAGCTTTCTTT. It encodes CASSPPGDTEAFF. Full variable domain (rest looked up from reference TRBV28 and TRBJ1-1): DVKVTQSSRYLVKRTGEKVFLECVQDMDHENMFWYRQDPGLGLRLIYFSYDVKMKEKGDIPEGYSVSREKKERFSLILESASTNQTSMYLCASSPPGDTEAFFGQGTRLTVV.

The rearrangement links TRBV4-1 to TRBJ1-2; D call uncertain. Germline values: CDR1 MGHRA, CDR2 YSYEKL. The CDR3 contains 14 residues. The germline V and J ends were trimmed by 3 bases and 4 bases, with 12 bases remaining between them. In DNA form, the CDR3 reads TGCGCCAGCAGCCAGAGAGCCGGAGTCTATGGCTACACCTTC. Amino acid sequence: CASSQRAGVYGYTF.

CDR3 sequence reads: CASSPGHMNTEAFF. The CDR3 DNA is TGTGCCAGCAGTCCGGGACACATGAACACTGAAGCTTTCTTT. The chain joins TRBV7-3 to TRBJ1-1; a possible D gene is TRBD1 (6 bases). From germline, CDR1 is SGHTA and CDR2 FQGTGA. This CDR3 has 14 amino acids. Trimming cost V 6 bases and J 0 bases, with 11 bases left between them.

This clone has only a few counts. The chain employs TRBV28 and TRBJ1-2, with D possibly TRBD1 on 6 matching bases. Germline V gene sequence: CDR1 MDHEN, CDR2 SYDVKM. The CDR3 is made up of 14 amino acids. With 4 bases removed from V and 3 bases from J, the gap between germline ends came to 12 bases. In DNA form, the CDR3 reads TGTGCCAGCAGTTCAGGGGCTCGAGACTATGGCTACACCTTC. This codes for CASSSGARDYGYTF.

The CDR3 region has the DNA TGCGCCAGCAGCCGAGAGGATGGGACAGGAGCGTATGGCTACACCTTC. Translating it yields CASSREDGTGAYGYTF. The genes are TRBV4-3 and TRBJ1-2; TRBD1 matches 8 bases. CDR3 length: 16 residues. The junction had 12 bases not matched to a gene; V was cut back by 4 bases and J by 5 bases. Per the germline V gene, CDR1 is LGHNA and CDR2 is YSLEER.

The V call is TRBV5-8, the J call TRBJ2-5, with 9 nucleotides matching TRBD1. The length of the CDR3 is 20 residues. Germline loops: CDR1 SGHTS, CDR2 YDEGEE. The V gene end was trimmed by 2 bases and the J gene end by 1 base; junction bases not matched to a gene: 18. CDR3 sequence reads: CASSFWVSVPGTGSQETQYF. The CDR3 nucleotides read TGTGCCAGCAGCTTCTGGGTGAGCGTACCTGGGACAGGGTCCCAAGAGACCCAGTACTTC.

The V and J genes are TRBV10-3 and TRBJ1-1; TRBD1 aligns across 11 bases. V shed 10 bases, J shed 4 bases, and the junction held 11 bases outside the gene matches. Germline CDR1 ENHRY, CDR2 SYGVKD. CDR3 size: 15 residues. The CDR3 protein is CATRTGGKVGTEAFF. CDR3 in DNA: TGTGCCACCCGGACAGGGGGCAAGGTGGGCACTGAAGCTTTCTTT.

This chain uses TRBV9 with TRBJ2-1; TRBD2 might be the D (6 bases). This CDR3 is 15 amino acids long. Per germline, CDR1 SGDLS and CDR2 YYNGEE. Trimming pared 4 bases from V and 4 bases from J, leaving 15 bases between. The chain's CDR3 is CASSSWGEQYNEQFF. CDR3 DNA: TGTGCCAGCAGCTCCTGGGGGGAACAGTACAATGAGCAGTTCTTC.

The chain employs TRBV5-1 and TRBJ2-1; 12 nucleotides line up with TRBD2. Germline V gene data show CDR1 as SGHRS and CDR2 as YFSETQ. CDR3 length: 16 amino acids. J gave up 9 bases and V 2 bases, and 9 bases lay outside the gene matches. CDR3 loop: CASSFGRLAGDGEQFF. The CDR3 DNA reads TGCGCCAGCAGCTTTGGCCGACTAGCGGGAGACGGTGAGCAGTTCTTC.

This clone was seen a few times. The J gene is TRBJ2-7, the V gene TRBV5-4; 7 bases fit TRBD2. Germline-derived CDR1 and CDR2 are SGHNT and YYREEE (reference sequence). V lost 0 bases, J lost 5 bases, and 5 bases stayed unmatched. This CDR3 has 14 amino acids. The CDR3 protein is CASSLAREGNEQYF. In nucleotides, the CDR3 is TGTGCCAGCAGCTTGGCGAGGGAGGGAAACGAGCAGTACTTC.

The chain's CDR3 is CASSLIQGRVETQYF. CDR3 bases: TGCGCCAGCAGCTTGATCCAGGGCAGGGTCGAGACCCAGTACTTC. V is TRBV5-1 and J is TRBJ2-5; D perhaps matches TRBD1 (5 bases). The CDR3 length is 15 residues. The V end lost 1 base, the J end lost 5 bases, and 15 bases lay between the germline ends. In germline, CDR1 is SGHRS, CDR2 YFSETQ.

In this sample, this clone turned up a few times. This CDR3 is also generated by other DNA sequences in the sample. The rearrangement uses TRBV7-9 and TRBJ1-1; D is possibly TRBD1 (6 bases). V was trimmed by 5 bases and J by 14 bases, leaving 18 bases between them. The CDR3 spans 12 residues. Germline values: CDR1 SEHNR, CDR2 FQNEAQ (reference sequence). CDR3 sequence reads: CASSPWTAYAFF. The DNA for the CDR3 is TGTGCCAGCAGCCCTTGGACAGCCTATGCCTTCTTT.

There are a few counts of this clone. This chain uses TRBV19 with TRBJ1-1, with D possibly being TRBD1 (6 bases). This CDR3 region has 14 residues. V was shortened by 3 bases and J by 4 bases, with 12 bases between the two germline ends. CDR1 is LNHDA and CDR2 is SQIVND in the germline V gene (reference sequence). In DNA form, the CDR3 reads TGTGCCAGTAGTATTATGGGGGCCTCCACTGAAGCTTTCTTT. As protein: CASSIMGASTEAFF. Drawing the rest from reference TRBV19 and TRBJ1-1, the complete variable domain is DGGITQSPKYLFRKEGQNVTLSCEQNLNHDAMYWYRQDPGQGLRLIYYSQIVNDFQKGDIAEGYSVSREKKESFPLTVTSAQKNPTAFYLCASSIMGASTEAFFGQGTRLTVV.